This entry describes one T cell receptor beta chain. What it binds is unknown. The naive CD8 fraction comprised CD45RO-negative cells positively selected for CCR7 and excluded terminally differentiated effector memory CD45RA+ cells. Each donor was a Caucasian adult residing in Nashville, Tennessee. TCRdb keeps only in-frame clones here, not all; method: immunoSEQ multiplex PCR. The repertoire has over 750,000 clones, 95% to 97% of them found once; the top ten carry about 0.21%. This sample was taken from a study of shared clonotypes between healthy human individuals. Trimming stripped 1 base from V and 4 bases from J, with 14 bases between. The germline CDR1 and CDR2 sequences are GTSNPN and SVGIG (reference sequence). This CDR3 is 14 amino acids long. Study outcomes and limitations: Lower generation probabilities were found for non-shared clonotypes than for those shared by all four donors. Some naive CD4 clonotypes, roughly 4.5%, turned up in common across a few donors. An anticipated effect of sequencing depth on clonotype sharing among donors was recognized.

The V gene is TRBV30, the J gene TRBJ2-7; maybe TRBD1 (5 bases). This receptor was identified in a man aged 30-40 years in good health. The sequencing sample was made of naive CD8+ T cells sorted from blood. The CDR3 reads CAWSEGNRPYEQYF. Written as DNA, the CDR3 is TGTGCCTGGAGTGAAGGTAACAGGCCTTACGAGCAGTACTTC. Full variable domain (outside the CDR3, taken from reference TRBV30 and TRBJ2-7): SQTIHQWPATLVQPVGSPLSLECTVEGTSNPNLYWYRQAAGRGLQLLFYSVGIGQISSEVPQNLSASRPQDRQFILSSKKLLLSDSGFYLCAWSEGNRPYEQYFGPGTRLTVT.